The 14 T cell receptor beta chains in this list originate from one sample, sequenced in a study of shared clonotypes between healthy human individuals. The data were produced by immunoSEQ multiplex PCR, yet TCRdb's version contains in-frame clones alone and is incomplete. The data contain fewer than 1.4 million clones, about 84% of them seen just once; the ten biggest clones take up 0.55% to 0.7%. The sequenced sample consisted of memory CD4+ T cells from PBMCs. Subset meaning: CD45RA-negative fraction. These receptors all stem from a man aged 18 to 30 in good health. Some clones in this sample may be carry-over from other donors' samples.

The chain couples TRBV6-1 to TRBJ1-5; 10 positions match TRBD1. The CDR3 is 15 residues long. Germline assignment: CDR1 MNHNS and CDR2 SASEGT. V was clipped by 4 bases and J by 5 bases; unmatched bases: 5. This CDR3 is CASSVDRGLDQPQHF. The CDR3 coding sequence is TGTGCCAGCAGTGTAGACAGGGGGCTTGATCAGCCCCAGCATTTT.

This clone was counted once. The chain links TRBV7-7 to TRBJ2-7; D gene unclear. The V gene lost 0 bases and the J gene lost 1 base, with 4 bases spanning the gap. The CDR3 covers 13 residues. Per the germline V gene, CDR1 is SSHAT and CDR2 is FNYEAQ (reference sequence). In DNA form, the CDR3 reads TGTGCCAGCAGCTTAGCCGGGTCCTACGAGCAGTACTTC. It codes for CASSLAGSYEQYF. Full variable domain (remainder filled in from reference TRBV7-7 and TRBJ2-7): GAGVSQSPRYKVTKRGQDVTLRCDPISSHATLYWYQQALGQGPEFLTYFNYEAQPDKSGLPSDRFSAERPEGSISTLTIQRTEQRDSAMYRCASSLAGSYEQYFGPGTRLTVT.

The V gene is TRBV30, the J gene TRBJ1-1; D gene unclear. CDR3 length equals 16 residues. Germline CDR1 reads GTSNPN; CDR2 reads SVGIG (reference sequence). V lost 3 bases to trimming and J lost 4 bases, with 21 bases between them. CDR3 amino acids: CAWRLELGGKVTEAFF. CDR3 coding DNA: TGTGCCTGGAGACTCGAATTGGGAGGGAAGGTCACTGAAGCTTTCTTT.

The chain recombines TRBV28 with TRBJ1-2, with D possibly being TRBD1 (5 bases). Trimming took off 4 bases at V and 7 bases at J, with 13 bases between the two ends. The CDR3 runs 13 residues. The V gene's germline CDR1 is MDHEN and CDR2 SYDVKM. CDR3 coding DNA: TGTGCCAGCAGTTCGAGGGGCTCGGGTGGCTACACCTTC. Residues: CASSSRGSGGYTF.

V is TRBV27 and J is TRBJ2-5; 7 nucleotides match TRBD2. CDR1 is MNHEY, CDR2 SMNVEV, per germline (reference sequence). The CDR3 contains 17 residues. J was trimmed by 5 bases and V by 0 bases; bases with no gene match: 12. The CDR3 spells CASSLSGPGRALETQYF. The CDR3 region has the DNA TGTGCCAGCAGTTTATCGGGTCCAGGGAGGGCCCTGGAGACCCAGTACTTC.

J is TRBJ2-2 and V is TRBV13; TRBD1 matches at 8 bases. This CDR3 has 16 residues. J lost 7 bases, V lost 0 bases, and 7 bases had no gene match. CDR1 PRHDT and CDR2 FYEKMQ come from the germline V gene (reference sequence). CDR3 in amino acids: CASSLGTRGHHGELFF. CDR3 bases: TGTGCCAGCAGCTTAGGCACCAGGGGGCACCACGGGGAGCTGTTTTTT.

J is TRBJ1-5 and V is TRBV27; D gene uncertain. CDR3 length: 14 amino acids. Germline CDR1 is MNHEY and CDR2 is SMNVEV (reference sequence). Trimming left V 6 bases short and J 5 bases short, with 14 bases between. In DNA form, the CDR3 reads TGTGCCAGCAGGGGTCAAGGAGGCGATCAGCCCCAGCATTTT. Its translation is CASRGQGGDQPQHF.

The chain uses TRBV5-1 and TRBJ2-1; 14 bases line up with TRBD2. There are 16 residues in the CDR3. The trim removed 3 bases at V and 7 bases at J, leaving 6 bases unmatched. Looked up from germline, CDR1 is SGHRS and CDR2 is YFSETQ. CDR3 in amino acids: CASSWGTSGSGNEQFF. The DNA of the CDR3 is TGCGCCAGCAGCTGGGGGACTAGCGGGAGTGGGAATGAGCAGTTCTTC.

The chain combines TRBV4-1 with TRBJ2-7; 10 nucleotides align to TRBD1. Germline CDR1 and CDR2: MGHRA and YSYEKL. V trimming: 5 bases; J trimming: 6 bases; junction bases outside the gene matches: 13. This CDR3 has 16 amino acids. The CDR3: CASSFRTGGGSTEQYF. CDR3 DNA: TGCGCCAGCAGCTTCCGGACAGGGGGAGGCTCTACCGAGCAGTACTTC.

There are a few counts of this clone. The gene calls are TRBV6-1 and TRBJ2-7; weak D call: TRBD2 (5 bases). The V gene's germline CDR1 is MNHNS and CDR2 SASEGT. Trimming cost V 1 base and J 6 bases, with 13 bases left between them. The CDR3 is made up of 14 amino acids. CDR3 nucleotide sequence: TGTGCCAGCAGTGAAGACTGGGAGTTGGGCGAGCAGTACTTC. Amino acids: CASSEDWELGEQYF.

V and J are TRBV2 and TRBJ2-5, with TRBD2 as a possible D gene (5 bases). CDR1 is SNHLY and CDR2 is FYNNEI in the germline V gene. V lost 8 bases, J lost 5 bases, and 9 bases lay in between. The CDR3 extends over 11 amino acids. CDR3 sequence reads: CASGGGETQYF. Written as DNA, the CDR3 is TGTGCCAGCGGAGGCGGGGAGACCCAGTACTTC. Variable domain in full (rest from reference TRBV2 and TRBJ2-5): EPEVTQTPSHQVTQMGQEVILRCVPISNHLYFYWYRQILGQKVEFLVSFYNNEISEKSEIFDDQFSVERPDGSNFTLKIRSTKLEDSAMYFCASGGGETQYFGPGTRLLVL.

This clone turned up a few times. The chain joins TRBV6-1 to TRBJ2-1; 11 nucleotides agree with TRBD1. Germline CDR1 is MNHNS and CDR2 is SASEGT. Trimming took 4 bases from V and 2 from J; bases not matched to a gene: 4. This CDR3 is 16 amino acids long. CDR3 bases: TGTGCCAGCAGTGTGGGACAGGGGGGGACCTACAATGAGCAGTTCTTC. Protein product: CASSVGQGGTYNEQFF.

As to this clone: Other nucleotide sequences in the sample specify the same CDR3. CDR3 amino acids: CASSVTAGPAYEQYF. The CDR3 nucleotides are TGTGCCAGCAGCGTCACTGCGGGACCTGCCTACGAGCAGTACTTC. V is TRBV9 and J is TRBJ2-7; a weak D match, TRBD2 (6 bases). The germline V gene encodes CDR1 SGDLS and CDR2 YYNGEE. This CDR3 spans 15 amino acids. The ends were cut back, 2 bases at V and 2 bases at J, with 14 bases in the middle.

The genes are TRBV5-1 and TRBJ2-2; D is unclear. The germline V gene encodes CDR1 SGHRS and CDR2 YFSETQ. V lost 4 bases and J lost 5, with 15 bases in between. The CDR3 has 15 amino acids. The CDR3 DNA follows: TGCGCCAGCAGCACCACCCAATGGGGAACCGGGGAGCTGTTTTTT. Translated, it gives CASSTTQWGTGELFF.